This T cell receptor (beta chain) comes out of a study of cytomegalovirus exposure and HLA in healthy donors. Study-wide findings and caveats: In vitro work confirmed that three CMV-associated chains recognize CMV antigens.

As concerns this clone: Its antigen is currently unknown.

V shed 7 bases, J shed 8 bases, and the junction held 10 bases outside the gene matches. The V gene's germline CDR1 is LNHDA and CDR2 SQIVND (reference sequence). This CDR3 has 15 amino acids. 13 Jbeta primers and 60 Vbeta primers were used for the PCR. TCRdb's table, derived via immunoSEQ multiplex PCR, lists solely in-frame clones and lacks some. The table lists 95,000 to 150,000 clones, about 75% of them singletons. This TCR derives from a man aged 55 to 70 in good health and CMV-seropositive. The V call is TRBV19, the J call TRBJ2-1; 11 bases match TRBD2. Sequencing used PBMCs. The CDR3 reads CASTALAGGRHEQFF. In DNA, the CDR3 is TGTGCCAGTACGGCGTTAGCGGGAGGGCGCCATGAGCAGTTCTTC.